A selection of T cell receptor beta chains follows, all from one sample in a study of blood T cells in healthy people across ages. MiXCR, run by TCRdb on the 5' RACE reads, gives a single entry per CDR3 protein. The profile shows some 780,000 distinct CDR3 sequences, roughly three fifths of them singletons. The sequencing input was blood. The origin of the receptors is a man aged 35 to 55 in good health. Each CDR3 is given with its conserved first and last residue. The D gene is left open where the match is weak. The size entry is marked missing in some rows and otherwise reads once, few, many or a size class.

V	D	J	size	CDR3	DNA
TRBV28	.	TRBJ2-5	.	CASSFEQGTGLETQYF	TGTGCCAGCAGTTTTGAGCAGGGTACCGGGCTAGAGACCCAGTACTTC
TRBV5-4	TRBD2	TRBJ2-1	.	CASSSGASGRQYNEQFF	TGTGCCAGCAGCTCGGGGGCTAGCGGGAGACAATACAATGAGCAGTTCTTC
TRBV7-2	.	TRBJ2-1	.	CASSSSSGLGSGNEQFF	TGTGCCAGCAGCTCGTCTTCGGGACTGGGTAGCGGCAATGAGCAGTTCTTC
TRBV20-1	.	TRBJ2-7	.	CSAKGERAYEQYF	TGCAGTGCCAAGGGGGAGAGGGCCTACGAGCAGTACTTC
TRBV20-1	.	TRBJ2-4	few	CSGTWAPGAKNIQYF	TGCAGCGGCACCTGGGCCCCAGGGGCCAAAAACATTCAGTACTTC
TRBV15	.	TRBJ2-3	.	CATNAPGLESTDTQYF	TGTGCCACCAACGCCCCGGGACTCGAAAGCACAGATACGCAGTATTTT
TRBV10-2	TRBD1	TRBJ1-6	.	CASSESGTVHLRNSPLHF	TGCGCCAGCAGTGAGTCCGGGACAGTACACCTTCGGAATTCACCCCTCCACTTT
TRBV6-5	TRBD2	TRBJ2-1	once	CASSLAGGPFREQFF	TGTGCCAGCAGTTTAGCGGGAGGTCCCTTCAGAGAGCAGTTCTTC
TRBV20-1	.	TRBJ2-7	.	CSARDLTASYEQYF	TGCAGTGCTAGAGATCTTACAGCCTCCTACGAGCAGTACTTC
TRBV4-3	TRBD2	TRBJ2-1	.	CASSQGMVAGGSYNEQFF	TGCGCCAGCAGCCAAGGCATGGTGGCGGGAGGGTCCTACAATGAGCAGTTCTTC
TRBV6-2/TRBV6-3	.	TRBJ1-2	.	CASSYPGLKNYGYTF	TGTGCCAGCAGTTACCCAGGGTTGAAGAACTATGGCTACACCTTC
TRBV6-1	TRBD1	TRBJ1-2	.	CASTADRFIYGYTF	TGTGCCAGCACTGCGGACAGGTTTATCTATGGCTACACCTTC
TRBV24-1	TRBD1	TRBJ2-7	few	CATSDSGQGLNEQYF	TGTGCCACCAGTGATTCCGGACAGGGGTTAAACGAGCAGTACTTC
TRBV5-5	TRBD1	TRBJ2-4	once	CASSFSGPGQGVIHQYF	TGTGCCAGCAGCTTCTCAGGGCCGGGACAGGGGGTGATTCATCAGTACTTC
TRBV12-3/TRBV12-4	.	TRBJ1-5	.	CASSFGGMSKQPQHF	TGTGCCAGCAGTTTCGGAGGGATGAGCAAGCAGCCCCAGCATTTT
TRBV27	.	TRBJ2-1	many	CASSRVQKRGGEQFF	TGTGCCAGCAGCCGAGTCCAGAAGCGAGGCGGTGAGCAGTTCTTC
TRBV27	TRBD2	TRBJ2-3	few	CASSLSTSGPTDTQYF	TGTGCCAGCAGTTTATCCACTAGCGGCCCCACAGATACGCAGTATTTT
TRBV4-3	TRBD1	TRBJ2-7	.	CASSPGTGGYESYEQYF	TGCGCCAGCAGCCCTGGGACAGGGGGTTATGAGTCCTACGAGCAGTACTTC
TRBV7-2	TRBD1	TRBJ2-7	.	CASSHNRDSSYEQYF	TGTGCCAGCAGCCACAACCGGGACAGCTCCTACGAGCAGTACTTC
TRBV20-1	TRBD1	TRBJ2-7	.	CSARETGDYYEQYF	TGCAGTGCTAGAGAGACAGGGGATTACTACGAGCAGTACTTC
TRBV9	.	TRBJ2-7	.	CASSPQGATSYEQYF	TGTGCCAGCAGCCCCCAGGGTGCAACCTCCTACGAGCAGTACTTC
TRBV6-1	.	TRBJ1-2	.	CASSVENRPDGYTF	TGTGCCAGCAGTGTTGAGAACAGGCCGGATGGCTACACCTTC
TRBV5-1	.	TRBJ2-2	.	CASSSLDDAFTGELFF	TGCGCCAGCAGCTCCCTGGACGACGCCTTTACCGGGGAGCTGTTTTTT
TRBV4-1	.	TRBJ2-7	.	CASSPIGDGYYEQYF	TGCGCCAGCAGCCCCATTGGGGACGGGTACTACGAGCAGTACTTC
TRBV6-5	TRBD1	TRBJ2-3	.	CASSYWARSSGQADTQYF	TGTGCCAGCAGTTATTGGGCCCGAAGCTCCGGACAGGCAGATACGCAGTATTTT
TRBV7-3	.	TRBJ2-3	.	CASSLFGADTQYF	TGTGCCAGCAGCTTATTTGGGGCAGATACGCAGTATTTT
TRBV12-3/TRBV12-4	.	TRBJ2-7	.	CASRAGPVEQYF	TGTGCCAGCAGGGCGGGCCCCGTCGAGCAGTACTTC
TRBV20-1	.	TRBJ2-6	.	CSAAIQTGPNSGANVLTF	TGCAGTGCTGCGATCCAGACTGGACCCAACTCTGGGGCCAACGTCCTGACTTTC
TRBV28	.	TRBJ2-7	.	CASSSLASYEQYF	TGTGCCAGCAGTTCCCTAGCGTCCTACGAGCAGTACTTC
TRBV6-5	TRBD1	TRBJ1-2	.	CASSQWDSSYGYTF	TGTGCCAGCAGTCAATGGGACAGCTCATATGGCTACACCTTC
TRBV7-2	TRBD1	TRBJ2-1	.	CASSLGRTGSYNEQFF	TGTGCCAGCAGCTTAGGGAGGACAGGCTCCTACAATGAGCAGTTCTTC
TRBV9	.	TRBJ2-7	few	CASSVVPEDEQYF	TGTGCCAGCAGCGTAGTCCCCGAAGACGAGCAGTACTTC
TRBV3-1	TRBD2	TRBJ2-7	.	CASSQGILAGNNEQYF	TGTGCCAGCAGCCAAGGTATCCTAGCGGGAAACAATGAGCAGTACTTC
TRBV20-1	.	TRBJ2-1	.	CSASTSIHNEQFF	TGCAGTGCTAGTACTAGTATACACAATGAGCAGTTCTTC
TRBV5-1	TRBD2	TRBJ2-5	.	CASSSVVLAGEQTQYF	TGCGCCAGCAGCTCCGTGGTACTAGCGGGAGAACAGACCCAGTACTTC
TRBV6-6	.	TRBJ2-5	.	CASNVIGSQETQYF	TGTGCCAGCAATGTCATCGGGAGTCAAGAGACCCAGTACTTC
TRBV7-2	.	TRBJ1-4	.	CASSLRAAEKLFF	TGTGCCAGCAGCTTAAGGGCAGCCGAAAAACTGTTTTTT
TRBV24-1	TRBD1	TRBJ1-5	.	CATSLTGEGQAQHF	TGTGCCACCAGCCTAACAGGGGAGGGACAGGCCCAGCATTTT
TRBV7-8	TRBD1	TRBJ2-6	.	CASSLAPGQAEKTSGANVLTF	TGTGCCAGCAGCTTAGCGCCGGGACAGGCTGAGAAGACTTCTGGGGCCAACGTCCTGACTTTC
TRBV29-1	.	TRBJ1-2	few	CSVLTVVGGYTF	TGCAGCGTTCTTACGGTGGTTGGGGGCTACACCTTC
TRBV6-5	TRBD1	TRBJ1-2	few	CASSSGNQGQPYGYTF	TGTGCCAGCAGTTCCGGAAACCAGGGACAGCCCTATGGCTACACCTTC
TRBV7-3	.	TRBJ2-5	few	CASSEGATEGTQYF	TGTGCCAGCAGCGAGGGAGCCACGGAAGGGACCCAGTACTTC
TRBV29-1	.	TRBJ2-1	.	CSVSRGAFSYNEQFF	TGCAGCGTAAGCAGGGGGGCTTTCTCCTACAATGAGCAGTTCTTC
TRBV28	.	TRBJ2-1	.	CASSEPGTITRNEQFF	TGTGCCAGCAGTGAACCTGGGACGATAACGCGGAATGAGCAGTTCTTC
TRBV19	TRBD2	TRBJ2-2	.	CASRAGGNTGELFF	TGTGCCAGTAGGGCGGGGGGGAACACCGGGGAGCTGTTTTTT
TRBV7-3	.	TRBJ2-5	.	CASSLNGEGWETQYF	TGTGCCAGCAGCTTAAATGGTGAGGGATGGGAGACCCAGTACTTC
TRBV7-2	.	TRBJ2-7	.	CASSLAAGPYEQYF	TGTGCCAGCAGCTTAGCGGCCGGGCCCTACGAGCAGTACTTC
TRBV27	.	TRBJ2-7	.	CASSLRGRASEQYF	TGTGCCAGCAGTTTAAGGGGTCGAGCCTCCGAGCAGTACTTC
TRBV10-2	.	TRBJ2-7	.	CASSESGRAGEQYF	TGCGCCAGCAGTGAGTCCGGCCGAGCGGGCGAGCAGTACTTC
TRBV14	.	TRBJ1-2	once	CASSQGYRDGYTF	TGTGCCAGCAGCCAAGGCTACCGTGATGGCTACACCTTC
TRBV4-3	.	TRBJ2-3	.	CASSQGPGDTDTQYF	TGCGCCAGCAGCCAAGGTCCAGGGGACACAGATACGCAGTATTTT
TRBV7-8	TRBD1	TRBJ2-7	.	CASSLARDRGIYEQYF	TGTGCCAGCAGCTTAGCGCGAGACAGGGGTATCTACGAGCAGTACTTC
TRBV25-1	.	TRBJ2-7	.	CATFLAPYEQYF	TGTGCCACCTTCTTGGCCCCCTACGAGCAGTACTTC
TRBV3-1	.	TRBJ1-2	.	CASSPKTGPGYGYTF	TGTGCCAGCAGCCCCAAGACAGGCCCAGGATATGGCTACACCTTC
TRBV27	TRBD1	TRBJ2-5	.	CASSLGTGILQETQYF	TGTGCCAGCAGTTTGGGGACAGGGATTCTCCAAGAGACCCAGTACTTC
TRBV12-3/TRBV12-4	.	TRBJ2-5	.	CASGLAAVGGETQYF	TGTGCCAGCGGATTGGCGGCCGTGGGAGGAGAGACCCAGTACTTC
TRBV9	TRBD1	TRBJ1-1	.	CASRETGTEAFF	TGTGCCAGCAGAGAGACAGGGACTGAAGCTTTCTTT
TRBV4-1	TRBD1	TRBJ2-3	few	CASSHPGQLSSTDTQYF	TGCGCCAGCAGCCATCCGGGACAGCTATCTAGCACAGATACGCAGTATTTT
TRBV6-1	.	TRBJ2-6	.	CASSDRASGANVLTF	TGTGCCAGCAGTGATAGGGCCTCTGGGGCCAACGTCCTGACTTTC